A single sample gave rise to the 17 T cell receptor beta chains below, sequenced in a study of cytomegalovirus exposure and HLA in healthy donors (dated by TCRdb to 2016 to 2017). The library was prepared using the immunoSEQ multiplex PCR assay. A mixture of 60 forward primers for TCR Vbeta segments and 13 reverse primers for TCR Jbeta segments was used in the multiplex PCR. The table was pulled from immuneACCESS by TCRdb, which kept in-frame rearrangements only. Such tables lose some clones; where checked, under half of the loss comes from unresolved V genes, and the rest has no known cause. The sample table lists roughly 110,000 clones, less than 85% of them with a count of one. The ten largest clonotypes hold roughly 3.6% of the sample. Source material: PBMCs. Receptors originate from a man aged 60 to 69 in good health and CMV-seronegative.

V is TRBV5-1 and J is TRBJ1-3; 8 bases match TRBD1. Trimming took 4 bases from V and 4 from J; bases not matched to a gene: 10. Germline loops: CDR1 SGHRS, CDR2 YFSETQ. This CDR3 has 16 amino acids. The CDR3: CASSLTDREGGNTIYF. In nucleotides, the CDR3 is TGCGCCAGCAGCCTCACGGACAGGGAGGGAGGAAACACCATATATTTT.

The V and J genes are TRBV6-5 and TRBJ2-1, with 7 bases that match TRBD1. Germline CDR1 is MNHEY and CDR2 is SVGAGI. V trimming: 5 bases; J trimming: 2 bases; junction bases outside the gene matches: 6. The CDR3 is 15 residues long. The CDR3 region has the DNA TGTGCCAGCAGTCGAACAGGGGTCCCCTACAATGAGCAGTTCTTC. As protein: CASSRTGVPYNEQFF.

The chain is built from TRBV6-6 and TRBJ2-2, with 8 bases fitting TRBD2. The germline V gene has CDR1 MNHNY and CDR2 SVGAGI (reference sequence). V lost 2 bases to trimming and J lost 7 bases; unmatched junction nucleotides: 9. The CDR3 length is 16 residues. The CDR3 nucleotides read TGTGCCAGCAGTTACCGGGTGGTAGCGGGGAACGGGGAGCTGTTTTTT. It specifies CASSYRVVAGNGELFF.

The chain is built from TRBV25-1 and TRBJ1-1; 7 bases map to TRBD1. The CDR3 has 14 residues. Germline CDR1 and CDR2: MGHDK and SYGVNS. Unmatched junction bases numbered 9, after V lost 5 bases and J lost 6 bases. CDR3 in amino acids: CASSKRGQVAEAFF. The CDR3 nucleotides read TGTGCCAGCAGTAAGAGGGGGCAAGTCGCTGAAGCTTTCTTT.

The rearrangement joins TRBV7-2 to TRBJ2-1; TRBD2 matches 15 bases. Per germline, CDR1 SGHTA and CDR2 FQGNSA. V shed 4 bases and J 8 bases; nucleotides not matched to a gene: 9. The CDR3 length is 17 residues. The CDR3 is CASSSRTSGGAIYEQFF. Written as DNA, the CDR3 is TGTGCCAGCAGCTCACGGACTAGCGGGGGGGCTATCTATGAGCAGTTCTTC. Full variable domain (remainder filled in from reference TRBV7-2 and TRBJ2-1): GAGVSQSPSNKVTEKGKDVELRCDPISGHTALYWYRQSLGQGLEFLIYFQGNSAPDKSGLPSDRFSAERTGGSVSTLTIQRTQQEDSAVYLCASSSRTSGGAIYEQFFGPGTRLTVL.

This clone came up a few times. The same CDR3 is also encoded by other DNA sequences in this sample. The chain recombines TRBV19 with TRBJ2-2, with 8 bases lining up with TRBD1. The CDR3 has 13 residues. The V gene's germline CDR1 is LNHDA and CDR2 SQIVND (reference sequence). J gave up 6 bases and V 5 bases, and 2 bases lay outside the gene matches. Here the CDR3 DNA reads TGTGCCAGTAGTGTGGACAGGGCCGGGGAGCTGTTTTTT. It encodes CASSVDRAGELFF. The full variable domain, in which reference TRBV19 and TRBJ2-2 provide the parts outside the CDR3, is DGGITQSPKYLFRKEGQNVTLSCEQNLNHDAMYWYRQDPGQGLRLIYYSQIVNDFQKGDIAEGYSVSREKKESFPLTVTSAQKNPTAFYLCASSVDRAGELFFGEGSRLTVL.

This rearrangement joins TRBV5-6 to TRBJ1-4; D is undetermined. The CDR3 totals 16 residues. Germline lookup yields CDR1 SGHDT and CDR2 YYEEEE. Trimming cost V 0 bases and J 2 bases, with 11 bases left between them. The CDR3: CASSLGAVRTNEKLFF. CDR3 nucleotide sequence: TGTGCCAGCAGCTTGGGGGCAGTCCGCACTAATGAAAAACTGTTTTTT.

This clone came up once. The DNA of the CDR3 is TGTGCCAGCAGTTACAGCTACAGGGTCACCGGGGAGCTGTTTTTT. This encodes CASSYSYRVTGELFF. This chain connects TRBV6-5 to TRBJ2-2; D may be TRBD1 (6 bases). Germline V gene sequence: CDR1 MNHEY, CDR2 SVGAGI. Trimming pared 2 bases from V and 4 bases from J, leaving 11 bases between. This CDR3 is built from 15 residues.

This clone was seen a few times. V and J are TRBV18 and TRBJ1-1; TRBD1 might be the D (6 bases). The CDR3 loop spans 15 amino acids. CDR1 is KGHSH, CDR2 LQKENI, per germline. V shed 1 base and J shed 3 bases, with 12 bases lying between them. The CDR3 DNA sequence: TGTGCCAGCTCACCACGACAGGTCCGGGACACTGAAGCTTTCTTT. Amino acids: CASSPRQVRDTEAFF. The whole variable domain, remainder taken from reference TRBV18 and TRBJ1-1, is NAGVMQNPRHLVRRRGQEARLRCSPMKGHSHVYWYRQLPEEGLKFMVYLQKENIIDESGMPKERFSAEFPKEGPSILRIQQVVRGDSAAYFCASSPRQVRDTEAFFGQGTRLTVV.

This clone has more than one count but fewer than ten. The V gene is TRBV9, the J gene TRBJ2-3; D perhaps matches TRBD2 (6 bases). Germline CDR1 and CDR2: SGDLS and YYNGEE. The germline V and J ends were trimmed by 5 bases and 3 bases, with 7 bases remaining between them. The CDR3 totals 12 residues. CDR3 protein: CASSRGTDTQYF. CDR3 bases: TGTGCCAGCAGTCGGGGGACAGATACGCAGTATTTT. Looking up the rest from reference TRBV9 and TRBJ2-3 gives the full variable domain: DSGVTQTPKHLITATGQRVTLRCSPRSGDLSVYWYQQSLDQGLQFLIQYYNGEERAKGNILERFSAQQFPDLHSELNLSSLELGDSALYFCASSRGTDTQYFGPGTRLTVL.

This sequence joins TRBV27 and TRBJ1-5; the D gene is possibly TRBD1 (6 bases). Germline V gives CDR1 MNHEY, CDR2 SMNVEV (reference sequence). The CDR3 has 15 residues. Trimming removed 0 bases at V and 3 bases at J, with 9 bases between. This chain's CDR3 is CASSLSGAPNQPQHF. The DNA for the CDR3 is TGTGCCAGCAGTTTATCGGGGGCACCCAATCAGCCCCAGCATTTT.

This chain uses TRBV9 with TRBJ1-3, with TRBD1 as a possible D gene (5 bases). The CDR3 loop spans 15 amino acids. The germline V gene has CDR1 SGDLS and CDR2 YYNGEE. V lost 4 bases to trimming and J lost 0 bases, with 11 bases between them. As DNA, the CDR3 is TGTGCCAGCAGCTCCGGGGGACCCTCTGGAAACACCATATATTTT. Its translation is CASSSGGPSGNTIYF.

The chain recombines TRBV6-6 with TRBJ2-7; D is possibly TRBD2 (6 bases). This CDR3 region has 14 residues. Germline V lookup: CDR1 MNHNY, CDR2 SVGAGI (reference sequence). V lost 7 bases and J 1 base, leaving 14 bases between the germline ends. The CDR3 coding sequence is TGTGCCAGCAAACTACAGGAGGGGTCCTACGAGCAGTACTTC. Translation gives CASKLQEGSYEQYF.

CDR3 coding DNA: TGTGCCAGCAGCCCACCCGGGAACATCGAGACCCAGTACTTC. As protein: CASSPPGNIETQYF. The chain is built from TRBV5-6 and TRBJ2-5; a weak D match, TRBD2 (5 bases). CDR3 length: 14 residues. Trimming removed 4 bases at V and 5 bases at J, with 15 bases between. The germline gives CDR1 SGHDT, CDR2 YYEEEE.

On this clone: Compared with germline, one end of the junction differs, possibly owing to a read error. The chain is built from TRBV5-1 and TRBJ1-1; 8 bases line up with TRBD1. The CDR3 runs to 15 residues. The germline V gene has CDR1 SGHRS and CDR2 YFSETQ. DNA for the CDR3: TGCGCCAGCAGGCTTGGACAGGGCAGGGACACTGAAGATTTCTTT. Translating it yields CASRLGQGRDTEDFF. The variable domain in full, completed from reference TRBV5-1 and TRBJ1-1, reads KAGVTQTPRYLIKTRGQQVTLSCSPISGHRSVSWYQQTPGQGLQFLFEYFSETQRNKGNFPGRFSGRQFSNSRSEMNVSTLELGDSALYLCASRLGQGRDTEDFFGQGTRLTVV.

The genes are TRBV29-1 and TRBJ1-1, with D possibly being TRBD1 (5 bases). Germline CDR1 SQVTM, CDR2 ANQGSEA. Trimming stripped 4 bases from V and 4 bases from J, with 13 bases between. CDR3 length: 13 residues. The CDR3 DNA reads TGCAGCGTTGGCCTGGGGGGTCGCACTGAAGCTTTCTTT. Protein sequence: CSVGLGGRTEAFF.

V usage is TRBV7-2 and J usage is TRBJ1-2, with 7 positions matching TRBD1. The trim removed 5 bases at V and 3 bases at J, leaving 6 bases unmatched. Germline lookup yields CDR1 SGHTA and CDR2 FQGNSA. The CDR3 covers 14 residues. CDR3 sequence: CASSETGFDYGYTF. For the CDR3, the DNA is TGTGCCAGCAGCGAGACAGGGTTCGACTATGGCTACACCTTC.